This T cell receptor (beta chain) comes out of a study of a mutant IDH1 vaccine in newly diagnosed glioma. Sequenced by immunoSEQ multiplex PCR; TCRdb stores in-frame clones only, minus some. The sample has approximately 25,000 clones, over 75% seen once. Note on this clone: Its antigen remains unknown.

The CDR3 covers 15 residues. V lost 0 bases and J lost 6, with 11 bases in between. Germline lookup yields CDR1 MNHEY and CDR2 SVGAGI. Time point: week 11, during vaccination. In every dose of vaccine, 300 ug of mutant IDH1 20-mer peptide was given alongside topical imiquimod. Material: PBMCs, obtained from a glioma patient whose treatment included an IDH1 peptide vaccine. The receptor's source is a woman in her late teens or twenties with glioma. The rearrangement links TRBV6-5 to TRBJ1-4; possible D gene TRBD1, 5 bases. In DNA, the CDR3 is TGTGCCAGCAGTTACTCCTCGGGGGAGGATGAAAAACTGTTTTTT. It codes for CASSYSSGEDEKLFF.